Presented here are 31 T cell receptor beta chains from one specimen sequenced in a study of T cell repertoires in cytomegalovirus infection. TCRdb reprocessed the reads via MiXCR and lists one record per CDR3 protein. The table includes hundreds of thousands of distinct CDR3 sequences, approximately 24% detected once. Sequencing was performed on CD8+ T cells from PBMCs. These receptors were taken from a human donor in good health (CMV status not recorded). Some clones in this sample may be carry-over from other donors' samples.

The chain carries TRBV29-1 and TRBJ2-1; TRBD1 or TRBD2 may be the D gene (5 bases each). This CDR3 has 13 residues. With 0 bases removed from V and 4 bases from J, the gap between germline ends came to 7 bases. The germline CDR1 and CDR2 sequences are SQVTM and ANQGSEA. In DNA, the CDR3 is TGCAGCGTTGAAGAGGGGGTATACAATGAGCAGTTCTTC. Translating it yields CSVEEGVYNEQFF.

V gene TRBV6-2 or TRBV6-3 combines with J gene TRBJ2-3, with a tentative D call TRBD1 (5 bases). Germline V gene sequence: CDR1 MNHEY, CDR2 SVGEGT. The CDR3 runs to 17 residues. Trimming cost V 2 bases and J 1 base, with 16 bases left between them. CDR3 nucleotide sequence: TGTGCCAGCAGTTACCTGGGGCCCGGCAGTGGCACAGATACGCAGTATTTT. Its protein is CASSYLGPGSGTDTQYF.

The rearrangement uses TRBV20-1 and TRBJ2-7; D perhaps matches TRBD1 (5 bases). This CDR3 is built from 15 residues. Per the germline V gene, CDR1 is DFQATT and CDR2 is SNEGSKA (reference sequence). Trimming took 1 base from V and 3 from J, leaving 16 bases between them. The CDR3 sequence is CSARVLFDSVYEQYV. The CDR3, as DNA: TGCAGTGCTAGAGTATTATTTGACAGTGTCTACGAGCAGTACGTC.

This chain links TRBV9 with TRBJ2-1; D possibly matches TRBD1 or TRBD2 (5 bases each). Germline V gene lookup returns CDR1 SGDLS and CDR2 YYNGEE. This CDR3 contains 13 residues. With 4 bases removed from V and 9 bases from J, the gap between germline ends came to 14 bases. The CDR3 loop is CASSSSRGVEQFF. CDR3 DNA sequence: TGTGCCAGCAGCTCCAGTAGAGGGGTTGAGCAGTTCTTC.

In this sample, this clonotype turned up a few times. This sequence joins TRBV6-1 and TRBJ2-1; 9 bases match TRBD2. CDR3 length: 16 residues. V shed 4 bases and J 2 bases; nucleotides not matched to a gene: 6. Germline values: CDR1 MNHNS, CDR2 SASEGT. The CDR3 here is CASSGRAGGPYNEQFF. The CDR3 nucleotides read TGTGCCAGCAGTGGGAGAGCGGGGGGCCCCTACAATGAGCAGTTCTTC.

This clonotype appeared many times. The chain uses TRBV7-2 and TRBJ2-7; D is unclear. Germline assignment: CDR1 SGHTA and CDR2 FQGNSA. Trimming pared 1 base from V and 2 bases from J, leaving 12 bases between. The CDR3 has 15 amino acids. Written as DNA, the CDR3 is TGTGCCAGCAGCTTAGGGGTGGGGATCACCTACGAGCAGTACTTC. This translates into CASSLGVGITYEQYF.

As for this clonotype: One base away lies a much larger clone, so this may be a sequencing read error. The chain uses TRBV7-8 and TRBJ2-2, with 8 bases lining up with TRBD2. CDR1 SGHVS and CDR2 FQNEAQ come from the germline V gene. The CDR3 runs 17 residues. This CDR3 is CVSSLNGGAPNTGELFF. CDR3 DNA sequence: TGTGTCAGCAGCTTAAACGGGGGGGCCCCGAACACCGGGGAGCTGTTTTTT.

This chain uses TRBV19 with TRBJ1-1, with D possibly matching TRBD1 (6 bases). The CDR3 covers 15 residues. The V gene lost 5 bases and the J gene lost 0 bases, with 13 bases spanning the gap. Per germline, CDR1 LNHDA and CDR2 SQIVND (reference sequence). The CDR3 sequence: CASSQDRGMNTEAFF. CDR3 in DNA: TGTGCCAGTAGTCAGGACAGAGGTATGAACACTGAAGCTTTCTTT.

This clonotype has only a few counts. The chain has TRBV20-1 and TRBJ2-1; D is perhaps TRBD1 (5 bases). The V gene's germline CDR1 is DFQATT and CDR2 SNEGSKA (reference sequence). Trimming stripped 0 bases from V and 10 bases from J, with 19 bases between. The CDR3 extends over 15 amino acids. In DNA form, the CDR3 reads TGCAGTGCTAGAGATGTGCAGGGTCCCCTTCGGGAGCAGTTCTTC. Translating it yields CSARDVQGPLREQFF.

As concerns this clonotype: It may be a read error: a sequence one base away is much more abundant. The chain has TRBV7-9 and TRBJ1-1; 7 positions agree with TRBD1. The CDR3 contains 14 residues. Germline lookup yields CDR1 SEHNR and CDR2 FQNEAQ (reference sequence). The CDR3 loop is CVSSHDRENTEAFF. Written as DNA, the CDR3 is TGTGTCAGCAGCCACGACAGGGAGAACACTGAAGCTTTCTTT.

The chain is built from TRBV6-6 and TRBJ2-6, with 11 bases matching TRBD1. CDR3 length equals 20 residues. Losses at the gene ends were 4 bases for V and 4 bases for J; bases not matched to a gene: 15. Looked up from germline, CDR1 is MNHNY and CDR2 is SVGAGI (reference sequence). CDR3: CASSSTNIGQGAWGANVLTF. The CDR3 nucleotides read TGTGCCAGCAGTTCTACCAATATTGGACAGGGGGCTTGGGGGGCCAACGTCCTGACTTTC.

Remarks on this clonotype: This may arise from a read error, as a much more abundant clone is one base away. The chain uses TRBV7-6 and TRBJ2-1, with 9 bases lining up with TRBD2. Germline CDR1 reads SGHVS; CDR2 reads FNYEAQ. The CDR3 is 15 residues long. The J segment lost 3 bases and the V segment lost 4 bases, leaving 4 bases of the junction unmatched. CDR3 residues: CASSSGTSYYNEQFF. CDR3 DNA: TGTGCCAGCAGCTCCGGGACTAGCTACTACAATGAGCAGTTCTTC.

This rearrangement joins TRBV11-1 to TRBJ2-5; D is possibly TRBD2 (5 bases). The length of the CDR3 is 15 residues. Trimming left V 5 bases short and J 4 bases short, with 17 bases between. Germline V gene sequence: CDR1 SGHAT, CDR2 FQDESV (reference sequence). Here the CDR3 DNA reads TGTGCCAGCAGCCCAGCACCCCTAGCAGCAGAGACCCAGTACTTC. Encoded protein: CASSPAPLAAETQYF.

The chain links TRBV28 to TRBJ2-3; 9 bases align to TRBD1. Germline V lookup: CDR1 MDHEN, CDR2 SYDVKM. The CDR3 is 15 amino acids. The V gene end was trimmed by 5 bases and the J gene end by 1 base; junction bases not matched to a gene: 4. CDR3 nucleotides: TGTGCCAGCAGTGGACAGGGGTACGGCACAGATACGCAGTATTTT. This codes for CASSGQGYGTDTQYF.

Comment on this clonotype: Given a much more abundant clone one base away, this may be a read error. V and J are TRBV7-2 and TRBJ2-7; TRBD2 matches 8 bases. CDR3 length equals 13 residues. Per germline, CDR1 SGHTA and CDR2 FQGNSA. In DNA, the CDR3 is TGTGTCAGCAGCCCGAGCGGGGGCTACGAGCAGTACTTC. Its protein product is CVSSPSGGYEQYF.

The J gene is TRBJ1-1, the V gene TRBV5-4, with D unresolved. The CDR3 has 14 amino acids. CDR1 is SGHNT and CDR2 is YYREEE in the germline V gene (reference sequence). The V gene lost 0 bases and the J gene lost 4 bases, with 10 bases spanning the gap. CDR3 bases: TGTGCCAGCAGCTTGGGACCCTTGGGCACTGAAGCTTTCTTT. Amino acid sequence: CASSLGPLGTEAFF.

This clonotype has a handful of counts. The chain is built from TRBV7-9 and TRBJ1-5, with 7 bases that match TRBD1. The CDR3 is made up of 17 amino acids. The V and J ends lost 4 bases and 2 bases, in that order; junction bases with no gene match: 11. CDR1 and CDR2 from the germline V gene are SEHNR and FQNEAQ (reference sequence). This CDR3 reads CASSSEGQTSGNQPQHF. CDR3 DNA: TGTGCCAGCAGCTCGGAGGGACAGACAAGTGGCAATCAGCCCCAGCATTTT.

V is TRBV7-8 and J is TRBJ2-5, with D tentatively TRBD2 (5 bases). The length of the CDR3 is 13 residues. The germline V and J ends were trimmed by 0 bases and 3 bases, with 5 bases remaining between them. Germline CDR1 SGHVS, CDR2 FQNEAQ. In nucleotides, the CDR3 is TGTGCCAGCAGCTTAGCTAGCGAAGAGACCCAGTACTTC. Its protein product is CASSLASEETQYF.

The V gene is TRBV28, the J gene TRBJ2-7; D gene uncertain. The CDR3 contains 15 residues. Germline V gene data show CDR1 as MDHEN and CDR2 as SYDVKM. Trimming cost V 3 bases and J 7 bases, with 19 bases left between them. The CDR3 reads CASSFGYFSQGEQYV. The CDR3 region has the DNA TGTGCCAGCAGTTTCGGCTACTTTTCCCAAGGGGAGCAGTACGTC.

The chain couples TRBV7-6 to TRBJ2-7; a weak D match, TRBD2 (7 bases). The CDR3 is made up of 17 amino acids. Trimming removed 5 bases at V and 0 bases at J, with 20 bases between. The germline V gene has CDR1 SGHVS and CDR2 FNYEAQ. The CDR3, as DNA: TGTGCCAGCAGCACCCCGAAGTCGGGGGGCCACTCCTACGAGCAGTACTTC. Translated, it gives CASSTPKSGGHSYEQYF.

CDR3 sequence reads: CASSPPGGESGNTIYF. CDR3 nucleotides: TGTGCCAGCAGTCCCCCCGGGGGGGAGTCTGGAAACACCATATATTTT. The chain employs TRBV12-3 or TRBV12-4 and TRBJ1-3; maybe TRBD1 (5 bases). The CDR3 totals 16 residues. V shed 5 bases and J shed 1 base, with 15 bases lying between them.

The rearrangement uses TRBV7-6 and TRBJ2-7; D might be TRBD2 (5 bases). This CDR3 has 18 residues. The germline V and J ends were trimmed by 5 bases and 7 bases, with 30 bases remaining between them. Germline-derived CDR1 and CDR2 are SGHVS and FNYEAQ. The CDR3 spells CASSPTTLRGSPRWEQYF. CDR3 DNA: TGTGCCAGCAGCCCAACTACACTCCGCGGGTCACCGAGGTGGGAGCAGTACTTC.

Many counts were recorded for this clonotype. The chain links TRBV7-6 to TRBJ2-7; TRBD2 is a possible D gene (7 bases). The V end was cut by 2 bases, the J end by 3 bases, with 20 bases between. The CDR3 has 17 residues. Germline V gene lookup returns CDR1 SGHVS and CDR2 FNYEAQ. CDR3 DNA: TGTGCCAGCAGCTTAAAGGGGGGGGTCCTCCCCCTCTACGAGCAGTACTTC. Translated: CASSLKGGVLPLYEQYF.

This clonotype came up a few times. The CDR3 reads CASEPIGADTQYF. The DNA for the CDR3 is TGTGCCAGCGAACCTATAGGGGCAGATACGCAGTATTTT. J is TRBJ2-3 and V is TRBV5-5; possibly TRBD1 for D (5 bases). This CDR3 has 13 residues. Germline V gene lookup returns CDR1 SGHKS and CDR2 YYEKEE (reference sequence). V was clipped by 7 bases and J by 4 bases, with 13 bases between them.

The J gene is TRBJ2-3, the V gene TRBV2, with TRBD2 identical over 11 bases. From germline, CDR1 is SNHLY and CDR2 FYNNEI. V shed 7 bases, J shed 6 bases, and the junction held 6 bases outside the gene matches. The CDR3 is 14 residues long. CDR3 bases: TGTGCCAGCAAAAGACTAGCGGGGATGGATACGCAGTATTTT. It is translated as CASKRLAGMDTQYF.

This clonotype has at least ten counts. This sequence joins TRBV7-6 and TRBJ1-1; the D is unclear. V was pared by 1 base and J by 3 bases, with 18 bases between. Germline loops: CDR1 SGHVS, CDR2 FNYEAQ. CDR3 length: 17 residues. The CDR3 loop is CASSLESGTGSDTEAFF. CDR3 nucleotide sequence: TGTGCCAGCAGCTTAGAGAGTGGCACCGGGTCGGACACTGAAGCTTTCTTT.

The V call is TRBV20-1, the J call TRBJ1-1, with TRBD1 as a possible D gene (5 bases). Germline CDR1 DFQATT, CDR2 SNEGSKA (reference sequence). CDR3 length: 12 amino acids. The V end lost 2 bases, the J end lost 3 bases, and 7 bases lay between the germline ends. The DNA of the CDR3 is TGCAGTGCTAGATTAGGGGACACTGAAGCTTTCTTT. Amino acids: CSARLGDTEAFF.

The chain has TRBV6-5 and TRBJ2-3, with 10 bases aligning to TRBD2. Per the germline V gene, CDR1 is MNHEY and CDR2 is SVGAGI. V trimming: 7 bases; J trimming: 1 base; junction bases outside the gene matches: 2. The CDR3 totals 14 residues. The CDR3 nucleotides are TGTGCCAGCAAAGCGGGGGGGGGCACAGATACGCAGTATTTT. Translated: CASKAGGGTDTQYF.

The J gene is TRBJ2-3, the V gene TRBV7-2; 13 bases line up with TRBD2. The CDR3 has 16 residues. Germline CDR1 and CDR2: SGHTA and FQGNSA. V dropped 4 bases and J dropped 5; count of bases not matched to a gene: 6. The CDR3 protein is CASSSLAGGPLDTQYF. CDR3 coding DNA: TGTGCCAGCAGCTCACTAGCGGGGGGGCCGCTAGATACGCAGTATTTT.

The chain combines TRBV20-1 with TRBJ2-1; 10 bases are a match to TRBD2. V trimming: 4 bases; J trimming: 4 bases; junction bases outside the gene matches: 4. This CDR3 has 14 residues. CDR1 DFQATT and CDR2 SNEGSKA come from the germline V gene (reference sequence). The CDR3 DNA sequence: TGCAGTGCTACTGGACTAGCGGTTTACAATGAGCAGTTCTTC. This gives the protein CSATGLAVYNEQFF.

This clonotype was counted at least ten times. The chain couples TRBV6-2 or TRBV6-3 to TRBJ2-7; 9 bases align to TRBD2. Looked up from germline, CDR1 is MNHEY and CDR2 is SVGEGT. With V trimmed by 0 bases and J by 1 base, 7 bases remained unmatched. The CDR3 is 17 amino acids. Here the CDR3 DNA reads TGTGCCAGCAGTTACTCGGCGCGGGAGGGTCTATCCTACGAGCAGTACGTC. The encoded protein is CASSYSAREGLSYEQYV.